This T cell receptor (beta chain) was profiled in a study of CD8+CD57+ T cells in acquired aplastic anemia. Study-level background: DNA from sorted CD4+ and CD8+ cells averaged roughly 3.2 ug.

Genomic DNA constituted the template upon which TCR beta VDJ and CDR3 profiling was performed. Each CDR3 protein is one row after TCRdb ran MiXCR on the reads. Altogether under 500,000 distinct CDR3 sequences are present, about a third being singletons, with the ten largest covering roughly 0.89%. CD8+CD57+ cell expansion, shown by flow cytometry, had occurred in the patients selected for sequencing. CDR3 size: 20 residues. Germline lookup yields CDR1 KGHSY and CDR2 FQNENV. Trimming took 0 bases from V and 0 from J, leaving 22 bases between them. The genes are TRBV16 and TRBJ2-3; D is perhaps TRBD2 (6 bases). The specimen was sorted CD4+, CD8+, or CD8+CD57+ T cells (not recorded which) from PBMCs. The sequence was obtained from a human donor with aplastic anemia. In DNA, the CDR3 is TGTGCCAGCAGCCAATCGATTGACATGGGGGGAGGCCCTAGCACAGATACGCAGTATTTT. Translation: CASSQSIDMGGGPSTDTQYF.